Each of the 12 T cell receptor beta chains below was sequenced from the same sample in a study of cytomegalovirus exposure and HLA in healthy donors. The PCR had 60 Vbeta and 13 Jbeta primers. Sequenced by immunoSEQ multiplex PCR; TCRdb stores in-frame clones only, minus some. Of about 150,000 clones listed, around a tenth are singletons. What was sequenced was PBMCs. Receptors originate from a man aged 50 or older in good health and CMV-seronegative.

This clone came up a few times. The V gene is TRBV29-1, the J gene TRBJ2-7; possibly TRBD1 for D (5 bases). Germline V CDR1 and CDR2: SQVTM, ANQGSEA. The CDR3 runs to 13 residues. Trimming shortened V by 7 bases and J by 0 bases, and 13 bases separated the two germline ends. This CDR3 is CSALDSISYEQYF. CDR3 sequence (DNA): TGCAGCGCCCTCGACAGCATCTCCTACGAGCAGTACTTC.

The genes are TRBV7-3 and TRBJ2-2, with D tentatively TRBD2 (5 bases). CDR3 size: 15 residues. Per germline, CDR1 SGHTA and CDR2 FQGTGA. V lost 5 bases and J 4 bases, leaving 14 bases between the germline ends. In DNA, the CDR3 is TGTGCCAGCAGCCCCCTAGCTTTGGGCACCGGGGAGCTGTTTTTT. It is translated as CASSPLALGTGELFF.

This clone turned up a few times. The chain recombines TRBV7-8 with TRBJ1-2; 9 nucleotides agree with TRBD1. The CDR3 is 15 amino acids. CDR1 is SGHVS, CDR2 FQNEAQ, per germline. The V segment lost 5 bases and the J segment 8 bases; nucleotides outside the gene matches: 12. The CDR3 DNA sequence: TGTGCCAGCAGCGCCTCCGTGGGACAGGGTTGGGGCTACACCTTC. This codes for CASSASVGQGWGYTF.

V and J are TRBV4-1 and TRBJ2-2, with TRBD1 as a possible D gene (5 bases). The V gene lost 3 bases and the J gene lost 4 bases, with 15 bases spanning the gap. Germline CDR1 MGHRA, CDR2 YSYEKL. The CDR3 is made up of 16 amino acids. The CDR3 reads CASSQVPQTGTGELFF. CDR3 nucleotide sequence: TGCGCCAGCAGCCAGGTGCCCCAAACAGGCACCGGGGAGCTGTTTTTT.

This chain links TRBV15 with TRBJ1-4, with TRBD1 as a possible D gene (6 bases). This CDR3 is 15 amino acids long. Per germline, CDR1 LNHNV and CDR2 YYDKDF (reference sequence). V lost 6 bases and J 7 bases, leaving 18 bases between the germline ends. The DNA of the CDR3 is TGTGCCACCAGAGGGTCCAGGACAGTTAGTGAAAAACTGTTTTTT. This encodes CATRGSRTVSEKLFF.

The V call is TRBV4-1, the J call TRBJ2-7, with D perhaps TRBD1 (6 bases). V was clipped by 4 bases and J by 0 bases, with 13 bases between them. The CDR3 loop spans 15 amino acids. Germline V gene sequence: CDR1 MGHRA, CDR2 YSYEKL. CDR3 coding DNA: TGCGCCAGCAGCCGCGGTAGGGGGAGCTCCTACGAGCAGTACTTC. Its protein product is CASSRGRGSSYEQYF.

This clone occurred many times. The V gene is TRBV18, the J gene TRBJ1-1; a weak D match, TRBD1 (6 bases). CDR3 length: 15 residues. The V and J ends lost 6 bases and 1 base respectively, with 15 bases between them. CDR1 and CDR2 (germline): KGHSH, LQKENI. The CDR3 sequence is CASSPGHLPNTEAFF. In nucleotides, the CDR3 is TGTGCCAGCTCTCCGGGACACCTTCCGAACACTGAAGCTTTCTTT.

This clone was observed a few times. The rearrangement links TRBV4-1 to TRBJ2-3; 11 bases fit TRBD2. V lost 1 base and J lost 5; bases outside the gene matches: 11. The CDR3 length is 18 residues. Germline values: CDR1 MGHRA, CDR2 YSYEKL. CDR3: CASSQGLAGLPGGDTQYF. The CDR3 nucleotides read TGCGCCAGCAGCCAAGGACTAGCGGGGCTCCCGGGCGGAGATACGCAGTATTTT.

This clone showed up just a few times. The chain joins TRBV7-9 to TRBJ2-7; TRBD1 is a possible D gene (6 bases). The length of the CDR3 is 14 residues. Deletions cut 6 bases from V and 3 bases from J, with 15 bases between. CDR1 and CDR2 (germline): SEHNR, FQNEAQ (reference sequence). In DNA, the CDR3 is TGTGCCAGCAGTCCCGGGACACCTGACTACGAGCAGTACTTC. Its translation is CASSPGTPDYEQYF.

This clone has just a few counts. V gene TRBV7-9 combines with J gene TRBJ1-1; TRBD1 might be the D (5 bases). Germline CDR1 and CDR2: SEHNR and FQNEAQ (reference sequence). There are 14 residues in the CDR3. Trimming took off 3 bases at V and 4 bases at J, with 12 bases between the two ends. CDR3 residues: CASSLQGFGTEAFF. In DNA form, the CDR3 reads TGTGCCAGCAGCTTGCAGGGTTTCGGCACTGAAGCTTTCTTT.

This chain uses TRBV5-4 with TRBJ2-4; 14 bases are a match to TRBD2. CDR3 length equals 15 residues. From germline, CDR1 is SGHNT and CDR2 YYREEE (reference sequence). After removal of 5 bases from V and 8 bases from J, the junction contained 6 bases not matched to a gene. CDR3 loop: CASRRGTSGGDIQYF. CDR3 bases: TGTGCCAGCAGGCGTGGGACTAGCGGGGGAGACATTCAGTACTTC.

This clone was seen more than once but under ten times. The rearrangement links TRBV4-2 to TRBJ2-7; 7 nucleotides align to TRBD1. The CDR3 consists of 16 residues. Germline loops: CDR1 LGHNA, CDR2 YNFKEQ. With 0 bases clipped from V and 0 bases from J, the junction kept 5 bases outside the gene matches. The CDR3 DNA follows: TGTGCCAGCAGCCAAGAAAGTCGGGACAGCTCCTACGAGCAGTACTTC. Protein: CASSQESRDSSYEQYF.